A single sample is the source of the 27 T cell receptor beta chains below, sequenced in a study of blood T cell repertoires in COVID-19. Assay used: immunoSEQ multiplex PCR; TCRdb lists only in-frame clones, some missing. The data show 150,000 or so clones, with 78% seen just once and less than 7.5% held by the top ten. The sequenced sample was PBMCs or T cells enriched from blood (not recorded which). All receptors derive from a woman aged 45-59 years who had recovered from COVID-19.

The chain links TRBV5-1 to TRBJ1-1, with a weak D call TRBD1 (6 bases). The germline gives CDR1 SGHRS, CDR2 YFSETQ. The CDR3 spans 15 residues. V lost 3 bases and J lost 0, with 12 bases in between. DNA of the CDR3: TGCGCCAGCAGCTCACAGGGTGGGATGAACACTGAAGCTTTCTTT. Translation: CASSSQGGMNTEAFF.

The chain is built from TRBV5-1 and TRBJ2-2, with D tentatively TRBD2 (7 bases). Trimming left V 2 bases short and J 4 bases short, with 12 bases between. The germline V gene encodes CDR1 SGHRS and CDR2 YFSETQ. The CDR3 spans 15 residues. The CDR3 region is CASSFGGLGTGELFF. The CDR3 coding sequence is TGCGCCAGCAGCTTCGGGGGGCTGGGCACCGGGGAGCTGTTTTTT.

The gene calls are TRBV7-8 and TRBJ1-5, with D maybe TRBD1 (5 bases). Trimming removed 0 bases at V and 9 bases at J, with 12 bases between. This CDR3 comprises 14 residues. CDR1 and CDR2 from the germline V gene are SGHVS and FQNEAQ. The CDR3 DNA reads TGTGCCAGCAGCTTAGCGGCAGGGAATTCGCCCCAGCATTTT. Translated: CASSLAAGNSPQHF. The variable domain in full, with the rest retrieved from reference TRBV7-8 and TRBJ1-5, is GAGVSQSPRYKVAKRGQDVALRCDPISGHVSLFWYQQALGQGPEFLTYFQNEAQLDKSGLPSDRFFAERPEGSVSTLKIQRTQQEDSAVYLCASSLAAGNSPQHFGDGTRLSIL.

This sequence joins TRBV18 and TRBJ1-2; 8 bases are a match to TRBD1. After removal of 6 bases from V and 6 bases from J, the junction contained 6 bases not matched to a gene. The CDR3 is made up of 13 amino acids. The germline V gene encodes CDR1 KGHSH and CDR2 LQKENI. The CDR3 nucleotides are TGTGCCAGCTCTCCGCAGGGGGCAAATGGCTACACCTTC. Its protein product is CASSPQGANGYTF.

The CDR3 DNA follows: TGTGCCAGCAGCCAAGGATGGCGGGGGGGCGTCTCTTCTGGTTACGAGCAGTACGTC. It translates to CASSQGWRGGVSSGYEQYV. The V and J genes are TRBV3-1 (or the pseudogene TRBV3-2) and TRBJ2-7, with 9 bases aligning to TRBD2. V lost 1 base to trimming and J lost 4 bases; unmatched junction nucleotides: 17. The CDR3 is 19 amino acids. CDR1 LGHDT and CDR2 YNNKEL come from the germline V gene (reference sequence).

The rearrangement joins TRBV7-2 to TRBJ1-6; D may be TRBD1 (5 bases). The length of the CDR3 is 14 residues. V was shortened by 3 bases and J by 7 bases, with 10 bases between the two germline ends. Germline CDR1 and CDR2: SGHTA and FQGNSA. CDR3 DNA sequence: TGTGCCAGCAGCTTTGGGGGGAGGAATTCACCCCTCCACTTT. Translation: CASSFGGRNSPLHF.

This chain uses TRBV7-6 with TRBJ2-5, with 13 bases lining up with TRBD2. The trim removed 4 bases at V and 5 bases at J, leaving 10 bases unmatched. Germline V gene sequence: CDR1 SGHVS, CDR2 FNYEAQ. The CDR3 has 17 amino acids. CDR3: CASSSKGTSGDRETQYF. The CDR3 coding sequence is TGTGCCAGCAGCTCAAAGGGGACTAGCGGGGATCGGGAGACCCAGTACTTC.

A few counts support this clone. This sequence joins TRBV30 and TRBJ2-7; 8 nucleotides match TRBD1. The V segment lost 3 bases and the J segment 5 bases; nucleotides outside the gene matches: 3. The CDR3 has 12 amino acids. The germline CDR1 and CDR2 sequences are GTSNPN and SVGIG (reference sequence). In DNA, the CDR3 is TGTGCCTGGAGCGCAGGGGGCAACGAGCAGTACTTC. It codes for CAWSAGGNEQYF.

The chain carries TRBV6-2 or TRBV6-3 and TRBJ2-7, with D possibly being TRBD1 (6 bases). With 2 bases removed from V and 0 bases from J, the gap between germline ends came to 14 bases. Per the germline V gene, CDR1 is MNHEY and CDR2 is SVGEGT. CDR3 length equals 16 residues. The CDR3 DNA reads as TGTGCCAGCAGTTACCTACAGGGTAGGAGCTCCTACGAGCAGTACGTC. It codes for CASSYLQGRSSYEQYV.

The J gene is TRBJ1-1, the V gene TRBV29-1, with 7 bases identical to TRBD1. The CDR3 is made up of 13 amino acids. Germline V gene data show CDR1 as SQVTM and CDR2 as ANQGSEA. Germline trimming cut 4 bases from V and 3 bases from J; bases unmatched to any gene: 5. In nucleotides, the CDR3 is TGCAGCGTTGGAAAACAGGGGTACACTGAAGCTTTCTTT. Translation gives CSVGKQGYTEAFF.

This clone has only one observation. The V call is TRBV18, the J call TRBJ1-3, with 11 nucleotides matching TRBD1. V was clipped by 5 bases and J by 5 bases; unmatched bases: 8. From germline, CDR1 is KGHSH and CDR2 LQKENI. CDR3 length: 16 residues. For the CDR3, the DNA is TGTGCCAGCTCAATGCTGGACAGGGGGCAAAGAAACACCATATATTTT. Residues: CASSMLDRGQRNTIYF. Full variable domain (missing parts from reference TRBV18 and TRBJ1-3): NAGVMQNPRHLVRRRGQEARLRCSPMKGHSHVYWYRQLPEEGLKFMVYLQKENIIDESGMPKERFSAEFPKEGPSILRIQQVVRGDSAAYFCASSMLDRGQRNTIYFGEGSWLTVV.

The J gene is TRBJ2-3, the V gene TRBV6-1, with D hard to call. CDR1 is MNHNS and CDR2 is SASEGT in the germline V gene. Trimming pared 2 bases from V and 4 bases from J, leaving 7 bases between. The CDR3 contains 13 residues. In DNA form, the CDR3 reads TGTGCCAGCAGTGAACAAATTTCAGATACGCAGTATTTT. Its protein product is CASSEQISDTQYF.

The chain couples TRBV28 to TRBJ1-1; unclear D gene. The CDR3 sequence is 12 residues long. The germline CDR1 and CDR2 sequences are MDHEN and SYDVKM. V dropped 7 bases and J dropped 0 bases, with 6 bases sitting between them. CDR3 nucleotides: TGTGCCAGCAACAGTGTGAACACTGAAGCTTTCTTT. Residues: CASNSVNTEAFF.

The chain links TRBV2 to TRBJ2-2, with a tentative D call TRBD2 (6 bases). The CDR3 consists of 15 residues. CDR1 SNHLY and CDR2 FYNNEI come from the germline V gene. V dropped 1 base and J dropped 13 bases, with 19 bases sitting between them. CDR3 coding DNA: TGTGCCAGCAGTGAAGAATCGGGGGACCTCCTTGGGCTGTTTTTT. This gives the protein CASSEESGDLLGLFF.

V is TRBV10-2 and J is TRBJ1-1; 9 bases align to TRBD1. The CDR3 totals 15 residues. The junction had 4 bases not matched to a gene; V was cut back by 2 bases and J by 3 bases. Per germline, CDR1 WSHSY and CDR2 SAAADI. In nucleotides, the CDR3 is TGCGCCAGCAGTGAGGGGACAGGGATCGACACTGAAGCTTTCTTT. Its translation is CASSEGTGIDTEAFF.

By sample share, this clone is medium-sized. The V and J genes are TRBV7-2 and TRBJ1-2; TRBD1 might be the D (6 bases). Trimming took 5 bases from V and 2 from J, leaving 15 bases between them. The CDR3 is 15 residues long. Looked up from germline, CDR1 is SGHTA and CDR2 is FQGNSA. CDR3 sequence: CASSRRDTWNYGYTF. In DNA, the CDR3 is TGTGCCAGCAGCAGAAGGGACACCTGGAACTATGGCTACACCTTC. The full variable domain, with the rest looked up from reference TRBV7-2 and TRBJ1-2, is GAGVSQSPSNKVTEKGKDVELRCDPISGHTALYWYRQSLGQGLEFLIYFQGNSAPDKSGLPSDRFSAERTGGSVSTLTIQRTQQEDSAVYLCASSRRDTWNYGYTFGSGTRLTVV.

CDR3 coding DNA: TGTGCCAGCAGCTACCCGGGACAGGGGGCCCACGAGCAGTACTTC. It codes for CASSYPGQGAHEQYF. The V call is TRBV7-8, the J call TRBJ2-7; 12 bases are a match to TRBD1. V gave up 4 bases and J gave up 5 bases; unmatched junction bases: 6. Germline V CDR1 and CDR2: SGHVS, FQNEAQ. CDR3 size: 15 residues.

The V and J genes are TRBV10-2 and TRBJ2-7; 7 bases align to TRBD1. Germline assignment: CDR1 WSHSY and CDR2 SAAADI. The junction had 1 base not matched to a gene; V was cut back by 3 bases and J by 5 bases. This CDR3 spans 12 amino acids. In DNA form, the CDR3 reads TGCGCCAGCAGTGACGACAGGGACGAGCAGTACGTC. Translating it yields CASSDDRDEQYV.

For the CDR3, the DNA is TGTGCCAGCAGCCGATTGAATATAGGAGTTCCGGGAGAGACCCAGTACTTC. This encodes CASSRLNIGVPGETQYF. The chain couples TRBV25-1 to TRBJ2-5; D is unresolved. Looked up from germline, CDR1 is MGHDK and CDR2 is SYGVNS. Between the trimmed V and J ends, which lost 6 bases and 4 bases, there was a span of 24 bases. This CDR3 spans 17 amino acids.

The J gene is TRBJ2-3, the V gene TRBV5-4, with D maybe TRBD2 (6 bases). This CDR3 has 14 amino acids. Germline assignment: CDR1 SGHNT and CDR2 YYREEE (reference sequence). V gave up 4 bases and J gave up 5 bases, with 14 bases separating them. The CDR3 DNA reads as TGTGCCAGCAGCCCTGAGCGGGTGTTAGATACGCAGTATTTT. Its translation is CASSPERVLDTQYF.

This chain's CDR3 is CASSAGLAGGSRFF. CDR3 DNA: TGTGCCAGCAGCGCGGGACTAGCGGGGGGAAGTAGGTTCTTC. The chain links TRBV5-4 to TRBJ2-1; 15 bases are a match to TRBD2. CDR1 and CDR2 (germline): SGHNT, YYREEE (reference sequence). The CDR3 loop spans 14 amino acids. The V gene end was trimmed by 4 bases and the J gene end by 15 bases; junction bases not matched to a gene: 8.

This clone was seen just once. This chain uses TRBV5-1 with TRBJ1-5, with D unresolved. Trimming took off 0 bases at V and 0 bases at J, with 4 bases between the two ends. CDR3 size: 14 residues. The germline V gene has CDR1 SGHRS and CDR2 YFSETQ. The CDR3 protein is CASSLGPSNQPQHF. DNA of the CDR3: TGCGCCAGCAGCTTGGGGCCTAGCAATCAGCCCCAGCATTTT.

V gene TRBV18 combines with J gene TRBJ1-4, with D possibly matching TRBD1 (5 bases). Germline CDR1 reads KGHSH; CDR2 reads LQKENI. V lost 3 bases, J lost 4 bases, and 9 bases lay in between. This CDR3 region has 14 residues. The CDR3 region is CASSPGTSNEKLFF. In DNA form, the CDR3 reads TGTGCCAGCTCACCTGGGACTAGTAATGAAAAACTGTTTTTT.

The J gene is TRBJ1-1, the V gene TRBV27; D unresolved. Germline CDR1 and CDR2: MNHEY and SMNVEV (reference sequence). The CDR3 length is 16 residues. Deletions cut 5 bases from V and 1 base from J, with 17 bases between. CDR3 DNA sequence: TGTGCCAGCAGTACCTCACCGGGAGCTTGGAACACTGAAGCTTTCTTT. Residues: CASSTSPGAWNTEAFF.

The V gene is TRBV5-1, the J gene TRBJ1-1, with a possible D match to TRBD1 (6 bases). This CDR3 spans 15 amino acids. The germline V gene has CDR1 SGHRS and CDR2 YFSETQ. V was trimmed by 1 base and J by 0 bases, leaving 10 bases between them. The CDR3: CASSLISGVNTEAFF. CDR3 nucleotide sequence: TGCGCCAGCAGCTTGATCTCAGGGGTGAACACTGAAGCTTTCTTT. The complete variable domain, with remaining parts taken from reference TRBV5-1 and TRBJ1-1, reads KAGVTQTPRYLIKTRGQQVTLSCSPISGHRSVSWYQQTPGQGLQFLFEYFSETQRNKGNFPGRFSGRQFSNSRSEMNVSTLELGDSALYLCASSLISGVNTEAFFGQGTRLTVV.

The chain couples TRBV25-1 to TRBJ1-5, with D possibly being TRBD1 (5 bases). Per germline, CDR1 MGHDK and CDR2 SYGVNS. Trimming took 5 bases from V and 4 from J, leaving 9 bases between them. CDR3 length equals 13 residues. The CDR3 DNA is TGTGCCAGCAGTCGGTCAGGGAATCAGCCCCAGCATTTT. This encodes CASSRSGNQPQHF.

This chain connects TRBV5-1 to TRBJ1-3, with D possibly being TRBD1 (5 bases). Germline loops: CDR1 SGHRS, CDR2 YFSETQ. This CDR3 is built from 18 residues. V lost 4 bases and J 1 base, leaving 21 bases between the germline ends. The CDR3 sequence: CASSAEMTALGSGNTIYF. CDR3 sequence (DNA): TGCGCCAGCAGCGCAGAGATGACAGCGCTAGGATCTGGAAACACCATATATTTT.